This T cell receptor (beta chain) was sequenced during a study of Graves' ophthalmopathy and Graves' hyperthyroidism. V was clipped by 5 bases and J by 8 bases; unmatched bases: 5. The CDR3 consists of 12 residues. Germline CDR1 and CDR2: MNHNS and SASEGT. The authors amplified TCR beta CDR3 regions, and they did so from RNA transcripts for repertoire sequencing. Amplification began with first-round RT-PCR using HTBI primers, then second-round multiplex PCR was performed. MiXCR was run by TCRdb on the multiplex PCR reads, yielding one entry per CDR3 protein. The table lists roughly 500,000 distinct CDR3 sequences, over 13% of them singletons.

The chain is built from TRBV6-1 and TRBJ1-2; 7 bases agree with TRBD1. Source material: blood. The origin of this receptor is a woman aged 25 to 39 with Graves' ophthalmopathy. This CDR3 is CASSQGVGGYTF. The CDR3 DNA reads as TGTGCCAGCAGTCAGGGGGTCGGGGGCTACACCTTC.